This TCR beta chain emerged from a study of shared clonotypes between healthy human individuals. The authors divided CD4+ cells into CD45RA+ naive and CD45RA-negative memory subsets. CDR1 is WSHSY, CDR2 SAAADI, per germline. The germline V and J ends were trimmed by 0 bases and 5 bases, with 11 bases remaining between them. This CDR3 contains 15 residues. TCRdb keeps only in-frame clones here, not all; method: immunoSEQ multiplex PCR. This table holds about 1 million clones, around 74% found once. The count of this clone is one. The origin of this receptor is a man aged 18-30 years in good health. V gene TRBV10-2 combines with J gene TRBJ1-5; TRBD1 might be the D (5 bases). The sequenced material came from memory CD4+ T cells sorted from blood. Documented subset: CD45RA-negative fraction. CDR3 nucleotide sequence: TGCGCCAGCAGTGAGTCTGGTGGGGCACATCAGCCCCAGCATTTT. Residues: CASSESGGAHQPQHF.